The 14 T cell receptor beta chains in this list originate from one sample, sequenced in a study of radiotherapy plus CTLA-4 blockade in lung cancer. The protocol was immunoSEQ multiplex PCR, while the TCRdb copy is restricted to in-frame clones and leaves out a portion. The sample carries under 90,000 clones, roughly 78% recorded once. The sample in question was peripheral blood, obtained from a patient treated with radiotherapy plus ipilimumab. The source of these receptors is a human donor with non-small cell lung cancer that progressed on radiotherapy plus ipilimumab.

This sequence joins TRBV5-8 and TRBJ2-1; 8 bases match TRBD1. Germline V gene lookup returns CDR1 SGHTS and CDR2 YDEGEE. Germline trimming cut 4 bases from V and 2 bases from J; bases unmatched to any gene: 5. The CDR3 extends over 15 amino acids. Here the CDR3 DNA reads TGTGCCAGCAGCGTACAGGGGGGAGCCTACAATGAGCAGTTCTTC. Its protein is CASSVQGGAYNEQFF.

This chain connects TRBV5-4 to TRBJ2-5, with D tentatively TRBD1 or TRBD2 (5 bases each). CDR3 size: 16 residues. Deletions cut 0 bases from V and 2 bases from J, with 14 bases between. Germline V gene sequence: CDR1 SGHNT, CDR2 YYREEE (reference sequence). The CDR3 nucleotides are TGTGCCAGCAGCTTGGAGGGGTCGGAGGAGCAAGAGACCCAGTACTTC. This encodes CASSLEGSEEQETQYF.

The rearrangement links TRBV4-2 to TRBJ1-3; D is ambiguous. The CDR3 covers 15 residues. The ends were cut back, 0 bases at V and 1 base at J, with 7 bases in the middle. Per germline, CDR1 LGHNA and CDR2 YNFKEQ. CDR3 sequence: CASSQDTLSGNTIYF. Written as DNA, the CDR3 is TGTGCCAGCAGCCAAGATACCTTATCTGGAAACACCATATATTTT.

In this sample, this clone turned up a few times. The chain couples TRBV18 to TRBJ2-7; D possibly uses TRBD1 or TRBD2 (6 bases each). The CDR3 runs to 14 residues. The V end lost 0 bases, the J end lost 5 bases, and 11 bases lay between the germline ends. CDR1 KGHSH and CDR2 LQKENI come from the germline V gene. This chain's CDR3 is CASSPPGGPDEQYF. As DNA, the CDR3 is TGTGCCAGCTCACCACCGGGGGGCCCAGACGAGCAGTACTTC.

This clone was counted only a few times. This chain links TRBV28 with TRBJ2-6; TRBD1 is a possible D gene (5 bases). CDR1 is MDHEN, CDR2 SYDVKM, per germline. The CDR3 consists of 14 residues. V was cut by 6 bases and J by 0 bases, with 6 bases left in between. The CDR3 spells CASRTVSGANVLTF. CDR3 nucleotide sequence: TGTGCCAGCAGGACAGTCTCTGGGGCCAACGTCCTGACTTTC.

The chain's CDR3 is CASLPAGTVKGTGELFF. DNA of the CDR3: TGCGCCAGCCTCCCCGCAGGGACAGTGAAGGGAACCGGGGAGCTGTTTTTT. J is TRBJ2-2 and V is TRBV5-1; TRBD1 matches at 7 bases. Germline V gene sequence: CDR1 SGHRS, CDR2 YFSETQ. The trim removed 7 bases at V and 5 bases at J, leaving 17 bases unmatched. The CDR3 consists of 17 residues.

The V and J genes are TRBV9 and TRBJ2-2, with D uncertain. The CDR3 totals 13 residues. Deletions cut 0 bases from V and 4 bases from J, with 4 bases between. Looked up from germline, CDR1 is SGDLS and CDR2 is YYNGEE. The CDR3, as DNA: TGTGCCAGCAGCGTAGACTCCACCGGGGAGCTGTTTTTT. Protein product: CASSVDSTGELFF.

The V gene is TRBV28, the J gene TRBJ2-7; 7 bases match TRBD2. The CDR3 is 12 residues long. V shed 7 bases, J shed 2 bases, and the junction held 2 bases outside the gene matches. Germline values: CDR1 MDHEN, CDR2 SYDVKM. CDR3 sequence reads: CASIRGAYEQYF. In DNA form, the CDR3 reads TGTGCCAGCATACGGGGGGCCTACGAGCAGTACTTC.

This clone has only a few counts. This chain links TRBV5-6 with TRBJ1-2; 8 bases are shared with TRBD1. V was pared by 10 bases and J by 6 bases, with 11 bases of the junction left unmatched. Germline V gene data show CDR1 as SGHDT and CDR2 as YYEEEE. The CDR3 loop spans 13 amino acids. The CDR3 DNA follows: TGTGCCGGAGGGACAGGTTCGAGGGATGGCTACACCTTC. Amino acid sequence: CAGGTGSRDGYTF.

This chain links TRBV28 with TRBJ2-1; D is ambiguous. This CDR3 has 12 amino acids. Germline-derived CDR1 and CDR2 are MDHEN and SYDVKM. V lost 5 bases and J 9 bases, leaving 11 bases between the germline ends. This CDR3 reads CASSPPSIEQFF. The DNA of the CDR3 is TGTGCCAGCAGTCCCCCTAGTATTGAGCAGTTCTTC.

The chain recombines TRBV27 with TRBJ1-1; 7 bases are shared with TRBD1. After removal of 0 bases from V and 6 bases from J, the junction contained 4 bases not matched to a gene. The length of the CDR3 is 14 residues. Germline lookup yields CDR1 MNHEY and CDR2 SMNVEV (reference sequence). The CDR3 coding sequence is TGTGCCAGCAGTTTATCGGGACAGTCCCCTGAAGCTTTCTTT. Protein product: CASSLSGQSPEAFF.

This clone was recorded a few times. This chain connects TRBV9 to TRBJ2-5; D ambiguous. The CDR3 totals 14 residues. Deletions cut 4 bases from V and 5 bases from J, with 15 bases between. Germline-derived CDR1 and CDR2 are SGDLS and YYNGEE. The CDR3 region is CASSPSLASETQYF. The DNA of the CDR3 is TGTGCCAGCAGCCCCAGTCTGGCAAGCGAGACCCAGTACTTC.

The V and J genes are TRBV27 and TRBJ2-7; weak D call: TRBD1 (5 bases). The CDR3 has 13 amino acids. Germline CDR1 is MNHEY and CDR2 is SMNVEV (reference sequence). Trimming cost V 0 bases and J 4 bases, with 7 bases left between them. CDR3 in DNA: TGTGCCAGCAGTTTATCGGGGCCGTACGAGCAGTACTTC. Translating gives CASSLSGPYEQYF.

The rearrangement links TRBV7-6 to TRBJ1-2; 10 nucleotides line up with TRBD1. Germline V gene lookup returns CDR1 SGHVS and CDR2 FNYEAQ. The CDR3 covers 15 residues. Trimming at V came to 3 bases and at J to 8 bases, leaving 9 bases not matched to a gene. The DNA of the CDR3 is TGTGCCAGCAGCTTTACTCCCGGGACAGGGGAGGGCTACACCTTC. Protein product: CASSFTPGTGEGYTF. The full variable domain, its missing parts supplied by reference TRBV7-6 and TRBJ1-2, is GAGVSQSPRYKVTKRGQDVALRCDPISGHVSLYWYRQALGQGPEFLTYFNYEAQQDKSGLPNDRFSAERPEGSISTLTIQRTEQRDSAMYRCASSFTPGTGEGYTFGSGTRLTVV.